Each of the 8 T cell receptor beta chains below was sequenced from the same sample in a study of T cell responses to AZD1222 COVID-19 vaccine. The protocol was immunoSEQ multiplex PCR, while the TCRdb copy is restricted to in-frame clones and leaves out a portion. The data contain under 200,000 clones, around 88% of them singletons. The specimen was peripheral blood, collected 28 days after the second AZD1222 dose. The receptors derive from an adult who received the AZD1222 COVID-19 vaccine.

The chain uses TRBV7-9 and TRBJ2-1; D perhaps matches TRBD1 (5 bases). Between the trimmed V and J ends, which lost 3 bases and 15 bases, there was a span of 21 bases. This CDR3 contains 14 residues. Germline loops: CDR1 SEHNR, CDR2 FQNEAQ (reference sequence). CDR3 sequence: CASSFIEAPSGAFF. For the CDR3, the DNA is TGTGCCAGCAGCTTTATAGAGGCCCCAAGTGGGGCGTTCTTC.

CDR3 nucleotide sequence: TGTGCCTGGAGTGCACCGGCTAACACTGAAGCTTTCTTT. It is translated as CAWSAPANTEAFF. The chain couples TRBV30 to TRBJ1-1, with D unclear. V lost 1 base, J lost 2 bases, and 8 bases lay in between. CDR1 and CDR2 from the germline V gene are GTSNPN and SVGIG (reference sequence). This CDR3 has 13 amino acids.

V usage is TRBV10-3 and J usage is TRBJ2-5; D remains unclear. From germline, CDR1 is ENHRY and CDR2 SYGVKD. This CDR3 is 11 amino acids long. Trimming left V 7 bases short and J 4 bases short, with 7 bases between. Here the CDR3 reads CAITIGETQYF. The DNA of the CDR3 is TGTGCCATCACGATAGGAGAGACCCAGTACTTC.

The gene calls are TRBV7-9 and TRBJ1-1; no clear D gene. Trimming left V 5 bases short and J 1 base short, with 20 bases between. The CDR3 is 17 amino acids. Germline loops: CDR1 SEHNR, CDR2 FQNEAQ (reference sequence). The CDR3 nucleotides are TGTGCCAGCAGCCCCCGCCGGCGGCCAGAAAGGAACACTGAAGCTTTCTTT. Its translation is CASSPRRRPERNTEAFF. Variable domain in full (rest from reference TRBV7-9 and TRBJ1-1): DTGVSQNPRHKITKRGQNVTFRCDPISEHNRLYWYRQTLGQGPEFLTYFQNEAQLEKSRLLSDRFSAERPKGSFSTLEIQRTEQGDSAMYLCASSPRRRPERNTEAFFGQGTRLTVV.

The CDR3, as DNA: TGTGCCAGCAGCTTATTTGCGGGGACGAGCTCCTACGAGCAGTACTTC. Translated, it gives CASSLFAGTSSYEQYF. This rearrangement joins TRBV7-9 to TRBJ2-7, with D perhaps TRBD2 (6 bases). This CDR3 has 16 residues. Germline V gene lookup returns CDR1 SEHNR and CDR2 FQNEAQ (reference sequence). The V gene lost 2 bases and the J gene lost 0 bases, with 14 bases spanning the gap.

The chain is built from TRBV29-1 and TRBJ2-3; D is possibly TRBD1 (5 bases). Germline V lookup: CDR1 SQVTM, CDR2 ANQGSEA. The CDR3 runs 11 residues. The ends were cut back, 6 bases at V and 2 bases at J, with 6 bases in the middle. CDR3 sequence (DNA): TGCAGCGTACAGGTCACAGATACGCAGTATTTT. Its protein is CSVQVTDTQYF.

The rearrangement joins TRBV13 to TRBJ1-1; TRBD1 agrees at 12 bases. The CDR3 sequence is 16 residues long. The J segment lost 5 bases and the V segment lost 3 bases, leaving 7 bases of the junction unmatched. Germline V gene lookup returns CDR1 PRHDT and CDR2 FYEKMQ (reference sequence). The CDR3 sequence is CASSFFKGQGATEAFF. The CDR3 DNA sequence: TGTGCCAGCAGCTTCTTCAAGGGACAGGGGGCGACTGAAGCTTTCTTT.

This clone was seen more than once but under ten times. J is TRBJ2-2 and V is TRBV2; TRBD1 is a possible D gene (5 bases). The CDR3 runs 15 residues. The V and J ends lost 2 bases and 7 bases respectively, with 14 bases between them. Germline loops: CDR1 SNHLY, CDR2 FYNNEI. The CDR3 region is CASSERGLGLGELFF. In DNA form, the CDR3 reads TGTGCCAGCAGTGAACGTGGATTGGGGCTCGGGGAGCTGTTTTTT.